This T cell receptor beta chain was identified in a study of cytomegalovirus exposure and HLA in healthy donors. Losses at the gene ends were 8 bases for V and 3 bases for J; bases not matched to a gene: 9. CDR3 size: 15 residues. Germline V lookup: CDR1 SGDLS, CDR2 YYNGEE. PCR was performed using 60 Vbeta and 13 Jbeta primers. Assay: immunoSEQ multiplex PCR; the TCRdb copy retains only in-frame clones and omits some. The sample lists 150,000 to 200,000 clones, approximately 75% occurring once. The sequenced material came from PBMCs. The chain employs TRBV9 and TRBJ2-3, with 10 positions matching TRBD1. The TCR sequence derives from a woman in her late teens or twenties in good health and CMV-seronegative. The DNA for the CDR3 is TGTGCCAGTAACCTGAGGGACAGGGGTACAGATACGCAGTATTTT. It translates to CASNLRDRGTDTQYF.